The 19 T cell receptor beta chains reported below all come from one sample, sequenced in a study of CD4 T cells in relation to SARS-CoV-2 and coronaviruses. Some clones are missing from TCRdb's copy, which holds only in-frame ones; the method was immunoSEQ multiplex PCR. This table has 20,000 to 25,000 clones, about three fifths appearing once. No antigens are known for them. The unexposed donors gave CD4+ T cells in about 2010-2019, prior to COVID-19. Isolation of CD4+ T cells took place after roughly nine days in culture. Specimen: CD4+ T cells from PBMCs, cultured in vitro. These receptors originate from a human donor in good health.

V gene TRBV3-1 (or the pseudogene TRBV3-2) combines with J gene TRBJ1-2; 10 bases align to TRBD1. In germline, CDR1 is LGHDT, CDR2 YNNKEL (reference sequence). The CDR3 covers 15 residues. Losses at the gene ends were 5 bases for V and 1 base for J; bases not matched to a gene: 4. The CDR3 loop reads CASSDGQGVNYGYTF. DNA of the CDR3: TGTGCCAGCAGCGACGGACAGGGGGTTAACTATGGCTACACCTTC.

This rearrangement joins TRBV7-2 to TRBJ1-1; TRBD1 agrees at 9 bases. The trim removed 0 bases at V and 3 bases at J, leaving 5 bases unmatched. The CDR3 has 16 amino acids. Germline-derived CDR1 and CDR2 are SGHTA and FQGNSA. The DNA for the CDR3 is TGTGCCAGCAGCTTAGCTAGGGGACAGGGCGACACTGAAGCTTTCTTT. It translates to CASSLARGQGDTEAFF.

The chain recombines TRBV9 with TRBJ2-5; TRBD2 might be the D (5 bases). The CDR3 extends over 15 amino acids. Trimming removed 2 bases from V and 9 bases from J, with 20 bases in between. CDR1 is SGDLS and CDR2 is YYNGEE in the germline V gene. The CDR3 spells CASSVNSNSRGPQYF. CDR3 nucleotides: TGTGCCAGCAGCGTCAACAGCAATTCCCGAGGGCCCCAGTACTTC.

The rearrangement links TRBV7-3 to TRBJ2-7; 8 bases match TRBD1. This CDR3 has 15 residues. Germline lookup yields CDR1 SGHTA and CDR2 FQGTGA. V trimming: 5 bases; J trimming: 4 bases; junction bases outside the gene matches: 10. The CDR3 loop reads CASSPRTGNIYEQYF. Here the CDR3 DNA reads TGTGCCAGCAGCCCGCGGACAGGGAACATTTACGAGCAGTACTTC.

This chain uses TRBV5-6 with TRBJ1-2, with TRBD1 as a possible D gene (6 bases). The CDR3 length is 13 residues. V gave up 4 bases and J gave up 2 bases, with 9 bases separating them. Per the germline V gene, CDR1 is SGHDT and CDR2 is YYEEEE. The chain's CDR3 is CASSPTGNYGYTF. The CDR3 bases are TGTGCCAGCAGCCCTACAGGGAACTATGGCTACACCTTC.

This chain connects TRBV4-1 to TRBJ1-3; tentative D call: TRBD1 (5 bases). The CDR3 covers 16 residues. V was shortened by 0 bases and J by 0 bases, with 9 bases between the two germline ends. Per the germline V gene, CDR1 is MGHRA and CDR2 is YSYEKL. The CDR3 region has the DNA TGCGCCAGCAGCCAAGATGGGGGGACCTCTGGAAACACCATATATTTT. Protein: CASSQDGGTSGNTIYF.

The chain has TRBV19 and TRBJ1-5, with a tentative D call TRBD1 (5 bases). The germline V and J ends were trimmed by 6 bases and 6 bases, with 9 bases remaining between them. The V gene's germline CDR1 is LNHDA and CDR2 SQIVND (reference sequence). CDR3 size: 12 residues. The DNA of the CDR3 is TGTGCCAGTAGAGGGGAAGGTCAGCCCCAGCATTTT. This encodes CASRGEGQPQHF.

This sequence joins TRBV9 and TRBJ1-3; 7 bases are a match to TRBD1. After removal of 0 bases from V and 8 bases from J, the junction contained 8 bases not matched to a gene. There are 15 residues in the CDR3. Germline lookup yields CDR1 SGDLS and CDR2 YYNGEE. As DNA, the CDR3 is TGTGCCAGCAGCGTAGACAGGGGTAGCGTTGACACCATATATTTT. This gives the protein CASSVDRGSVDTIYF.

This clone occurred a few times. The V gene is TRBV7-9, the J gene TRBJ1-1; D ambiguous. Germline CDR1 SEHNR, CDR2 FQNEAQ (reference sequence). Deletions cut 5 bases from V and 1 base from J, with 11 bases between. This CDR3 has 14 residues. CDR3 in DNA: TGTGCCAGCAGCCGGGAGGCAGCGAACACTGAAGCTTTCTTT. It codes for CASSREAANTEAFF. Using reference TRBV7-9 and TRBJ1-1 for the parts outside the CDR3, the full variable domain is DTGVSQNPRHKITKRGQNVTFRCDPISEHNRLYWYRQTLGQGPEFLTYFQNEAQLEKSRLLSDRFSAERPKGSFSTLEIQRTEQGDSAMYLCASSREAANTEAFFGQGTRLTVV.

This clone was seen a few times. The V gene is TRBV7-3, the J gene TRBJ2-1; no reliable D call. The CDR3 covers 13 residues. The V gene's germline CDR1 is SGHTA and CDR2 FQGTGA. V lost 3 bases, J lost 8 bases, and 11 bases lay in between. CDR3 nucleotide sequence: TGTGCCAGCAGCTTTTCCTTGGGGTATGAGCAGTTCTTC. Translated: CASSFSLGYEQFF.

J is TRBJ2-3 and V is TRBV9; TRBD2 aligns across 8 bases. This CDR3 region has 14 residues. Per the germline V gene, CDR1 is SGDLS and CDR2 is YYNGEE. With V trimmed by 3 bases and J by 1 base, 1 base remained unmatched. CDR3 nucleotides: TGTGCCAGCAGCGGAGCGGGGGGCACAGATACGCAGTATTTT. This sequence encodes CASSGAGGTDTQYF.

The chain is built from TRBV6-5 and TRBJ1-1, with D unresolved. The CDR3 totals 14 residues. Germline V CDR1 and CDR2: MNHEY, SVGAGI. V gave up 6 bases and J gave up 4 bases, with 15 bases separating them. CDR3 region: CASRTREIGTEAFF. CDR3 DNA: TGTGCCAGCAGGACTAGAGAGATCGGCACTGAAGCTTTCTTT.

The V and J genes are TRBV7-9 and TRBJ1-1; D remains ambiguous. The CDR3 has 15 amino acids. The V end was cut by 11 bases, the J end by 3 bases, with 22 bases between. Germline V CDR1 and CDR2: SEHNR, FQNEAQ (reference sequence). The CDR3 region has the DNA TGTGCCGTGCCGGGATCGGGTTCTGAGTACACTGAAGCTTTCTTT. Residues: CAVPGSGSEYTEAFF. The whole variable domain, remainder taken from reference TRBV7-9 and TRBJ1-1, is DTGVSQNPRHKITKRGQNVTFRCDPISEHNRLYWYRQTLGQGPEFLTYFQNEAQLEKSRLLSDRFSAERPKGSFSTLEIQRTEQGDSAMYLCAVPGSGSEYTEAFFGQGTRLTVV.

The CDR3 sequence is CASSQGATGWETQYF. The CDR3 coding sequence is TGTGCCAGCAGCCAAGGGGCGACAGGGTGGGAGACCCAGTACTTC. The chain employs TRBV14 and TRBJ2-5; 7 bases fit TRBD1. From germline, CDR1 is SGHDN and CDR2 FVKESK. After removal of 1 base from V and 5 bases from J, the junction contained 7 bases not matched to a gene. The CDR3 is 15 amino acids.

This clone was observed a few times. The chain combines TRBV19 with TRBJ2-2, with D unclear. V shed 3 bases and J shed 0 bases, with 8 bases lying between them. There are 15 residues in the CDR3. Per germline, CDR1 LNHDA and CDR2 SQIVND (reference sequence). Written as DNA, the CDR3 is TGTGCCAGTAGTATGGGATCCCCGAACACCGGGGAGCTGTTTTTT. Residues: CASSMGSPNTGELFF.

V gene TRBV30 combines with J gene TRBJ1-6; 8 bases align to TRBD1. In germline, CDR1 is GTSNPN, CDR2 SVGIG (reference sequence). The CDR3 covers 13 residues. With 7 bases clipped from V and 8 bases from J, the junction kept 7 bases outside the gene matches. This CDR3 reads CASGDRRYSPLHF. The CDR3 coding sequence is TGTGCCTCCGGGGACAGGAGATATTCACCCCTCCACTTT.

CDR3 sequence reads: CACRTRGTGELFF. The CDR3 region has the DNA TGTGCCTGCCGGACACGGGGCACCGGGGAGCTGTTTTTT. This chain joins TRBV30 and TRBJ2-2; either TRBD1 or TRBD2 may fit D (5 bases each). Germline assignment: CDR1 GTSNPN and CDR2 SVGIG (reference sequence). The CDR3 is made up of 13 amino acids. The V gene lost 6 bases and the J gene lost 4 bases, with 12 bases spanning the gap.

The chain links TRBV11-3 to TRBJ1-1, with TRBD1 matching over 7 bases. CDR1 and CDR2 (germline): SGHNT, YENEEA. There are 14 residues in the CDR3. The junction had 3 bases not matched to a gene; V was cut back by 4 bases and J by 1 base. The CDR3 here is CASSSGQQNTEAFF. The DNA of the CDR3 is TGTGCCAGCAGCTCGGGACAGCAGAACACTGAAGCTTTCTTT.

The chain uses TRBV10-3 and TRBJ1-2; D perhaps matches TRBD1 (5 bases). The CDR3 loop spans 15 amino acids. V was shortened by 0 bases and J by 2 bases, with 10 bases between the two germline ends. Germline assignment: CDR1 ENHRY and CDR2 SYGVKD. CDR3: CAISESEGSNYGYTF. The CDR3 DNA is TGTGCCATCAGTGAGTCTGAGGGGTCCAACTATGGCTACACCTTC.